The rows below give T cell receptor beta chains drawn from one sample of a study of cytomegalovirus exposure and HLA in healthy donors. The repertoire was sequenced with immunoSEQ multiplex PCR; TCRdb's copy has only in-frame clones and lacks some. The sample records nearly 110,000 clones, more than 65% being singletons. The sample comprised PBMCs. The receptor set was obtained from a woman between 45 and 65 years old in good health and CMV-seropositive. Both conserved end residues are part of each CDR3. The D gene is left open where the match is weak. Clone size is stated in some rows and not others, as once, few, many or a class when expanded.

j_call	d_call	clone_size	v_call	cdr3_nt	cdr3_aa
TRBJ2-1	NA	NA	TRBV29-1	TGCAGCGTTGGTCTAGGTGGCAATGAGCAGTTCTTC	CSVGLGGNEQFF
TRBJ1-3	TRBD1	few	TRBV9	TGTGCCAGCAGCACCCCAGACAGGGGGTATGGAAACACCATATATTTT	CASSTPDRGYGNTIYF
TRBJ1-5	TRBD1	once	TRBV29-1	TGCAGCGTGGGGACAGGGGTTAGCAATCAGCCCCAGCATTTT	CSVGTGVSNQPQHF
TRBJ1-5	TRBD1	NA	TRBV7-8	TGTGCCAGCAGCCCAGGGACAGGGGTAAACTGGGGGCCCCAGCATTTT	CASSPGTGVNWGPQHF
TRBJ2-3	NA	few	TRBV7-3	TGTGCCAGCAGTTCCCGACTCACAGATACGCAGTATTTT	CASSSRLTDTQYF
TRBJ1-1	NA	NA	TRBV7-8	TGTGCCACAGCCTACAGGGCCAACACTGAAGCTTTCTTT	CATAYRANTEAFF
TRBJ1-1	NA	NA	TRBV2	TGTGCCAGCAGTTCTCAGGGGAGGGACACTGAAGCTTTCTTT	CASSSQGRDTEAFF
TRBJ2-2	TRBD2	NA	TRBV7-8	TGTGCCAGCATATTTTCGGGACTAGCGGGGAGTATGGGGGAGCTGTTTTTT	CASIFSGLAGSMGELFF
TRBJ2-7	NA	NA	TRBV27	TGTGCCAGCAGTTACAGGGACGGTCGAGGATACGAGCAGTACTTC	CASSYRDGRGYEQYF
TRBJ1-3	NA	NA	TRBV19	TGTGCCAGTAGTATTCTCGGGGGGTATGGAAACACCATATATTTT	CASSILGGYGNTIYF
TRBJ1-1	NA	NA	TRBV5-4	TGTGCCAGCAGCGAGGTTCGGCAGGGGCCGGGCACTGAAGCTTTCTTT	CASSEVRQGPGTEAFF
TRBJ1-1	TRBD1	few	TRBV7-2	TGTGCCAGCAGCTTCCCTGACGGGCAGGGGGGACTGAACACTGAAGCTTTCTTT	CASSFPDGQGGLNTEAFF
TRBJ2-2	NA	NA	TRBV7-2	TGTGCCAGCAGCCAAACTAGTTCCGCCGGGGAGCTGTTTTTT	CASSQTSSAGELFF
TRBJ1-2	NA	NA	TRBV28	TGTGCCAGCAGTTTACGGGGAGAATCTCGTGGCTACACCTTC	CASSLRGESRGYTF
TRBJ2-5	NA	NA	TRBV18	TGTGCCAGCTCACCCTCGTACCAAGAGACCCAGTACTTC	CASSPSYQETQYF
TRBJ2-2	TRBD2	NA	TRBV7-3	TGTGCCAGCAGCTTAACGAGGGAGCGGGGGTCCACCGGGGAGCTGTTTTTT	CASSLTRERGSTGELFF
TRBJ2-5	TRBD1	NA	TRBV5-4	TGTGCCAGCAGCTTGGCCGGGGACAGGGTGAGGGAGACCCAGTACTTC	CASSLAGDRVRETQYF
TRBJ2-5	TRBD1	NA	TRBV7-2	TGTGCCAGCAGCTTATCTGGGACAGCAGGCCTCCGGACCCAGTACTTC	CASSLSGTAGLRTQYF
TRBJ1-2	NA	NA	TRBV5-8	TGTGCCAGCAGCTTACTCCGGGTCGGCTATGGCTACACCTTC	CASSLLRVGYGYTF
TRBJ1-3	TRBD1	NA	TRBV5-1	TGCGCCAGCAGCTGGGACAGTCTGTCTGGAAACACCATATATTTT	CASSWDSLSGNTIYF
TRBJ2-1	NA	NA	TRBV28	TGTGCCAGCAGTCCAACAAGTTACTACAATGAGCAGTTCTTC	CASSPTSYYNEQFF
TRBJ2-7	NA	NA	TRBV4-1	TGCGCCAGCAGCCGGGGGACTTTCTCCTACGAGCAGTACTTC	CASSRGTFSYEQYF
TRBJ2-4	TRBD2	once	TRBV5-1	TGCGCCAGCAGCTTTCGGGGGGGGGAAAACATTCAGTACTTC	CASSFRGGENIQYF
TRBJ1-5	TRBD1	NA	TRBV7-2	TGTGCCAGCAGCCGGGGACAGGGTACCGATCAGCCCCAGCATTTT	CASSRGQGTDQPQHF
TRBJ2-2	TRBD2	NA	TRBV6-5	TGTGCCAGCAGTTTGTTGGGGGGGTTCGGCGGGGAGCTGTTTTTT	CASSLLGGFGGELFF
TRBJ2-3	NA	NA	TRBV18	TGTGCCAGCTCACCTACGTACCAGGGTGGAGATACGCAGTATTTT	CASSPTYQGGDTQYF
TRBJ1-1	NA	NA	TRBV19	TGTGCCAGTAGTAATTCTGGGTTTTACGCGGGCACTGAAGCTTTCTTT	CASSNSGFYAGTEAFF
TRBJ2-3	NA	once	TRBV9	TGTGCCAGCAGCGGAGACCCAGGGGTCGATACGCAGTATTTT	CASSGDPGVDTQYF
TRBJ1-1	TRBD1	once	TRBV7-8	TGTGCCAGCAGCCCATGGGGGACAGGAAACACTGAAGCTTTCTTT	CASSPWGTGNTEAFF
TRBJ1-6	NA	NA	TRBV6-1	TGTGCCAGCAGTGGGATGAGGGTACGTAATTCACCCCTCCACTTT	CASSGMRVRNSPLHF
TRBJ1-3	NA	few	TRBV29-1	TGCAGCGTCGACAGTTTCTCTGGAAACACCATATATTTT	CSVDSFSGNTIYF
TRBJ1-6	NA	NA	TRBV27	TGTGCCAGCAGTTTAGGAAACAGGGTTTCTTCACCCCTCCACTTT	CASSLGNRVSSPLHF
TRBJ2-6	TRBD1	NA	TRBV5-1	TGCGCCAGCAGCCTTTGGACAGGGGGCGTCTCTGGGGCCAACGTCCTGACTTTC	CASSLWTGGVSGANVLTF
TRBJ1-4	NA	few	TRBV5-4	TGTGCCAGCAGCGTCGGTCTAGGGGATGAAAAACTGTTTTTT	CASSVGLGDEKLFF
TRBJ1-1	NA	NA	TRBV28	TGTGCCAGCAGTAACAGGTTCCAGGGGGCTTTCTTT	CASSNRFQGAFF
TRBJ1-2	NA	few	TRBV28	TGTGCCAGCAGTCTTAACAGTTACTATGGCTACACCTTC	CASSLNSYYGYTF